This T cell receptor beta chain was captured by sequencing in a study of identical twins. This clonotype is a singleton in its sample. Per germline, CDR1 LGHDT and CDR2 YNNKEL (reference sequence). The CDR3 length is 19 residues. Between the trimmed V and J ends, which lost 0 bases and 0 bases, there was a span of 21 bases. Unique molecular identifiers were present on cDNA, and template switching added a universal primer site. Each CDR3 protein gets one entry after TCRdb re-called the 5' RACE reads with MiXCR. In the table there are hundreds of thousands of distinct CDR3 sequences, roughly 18% of which are singletons. The same sample was also used in a study of T cells expressing NK-cell markers.

This chain links TRBV3-1 with TRBJ2-7; possibly TRBD2 for D (6 bases). Sequenced sample: PBMCs. The receptor was isolated from a woman aged 18-30 years in good health. For the CDR3, the DNA is TGTGCCAGCAGCCAAGAAGCGCTAGCGTACCCCTTCAGCTCCTACGAGCAGTACTTC. It translates to CASSQEALAYPFSSYEQYF.